The 19 T cell receptor beta chains below come from one sample, sequenced in a study of T cells in Graves' hyperthyroidism and ophthalmopathy. TCR beta CDR3 sequences were amplified from RNA transcripts. First-round RT-PCR of the TCR CDR3 relied on the HTBI primer set. MiXCR, run by TCRdb on the multiplex PCR reads, gives a single entry per CDR3 protein. The repertoire holds 500,000 to 750,000 distinct CDR3 sequences, with 13% to 15% as singletons. Specimen: blood. The receptors were sampled from a woman younger than 30 with Graves' ophthalmopathy.

The chain uses TRBV6-1 and TRBJ2-3; 7 nucleotides agree with TRBD1. V gave up 5 bases and J gave up 3 bases; unmatched junction bases: 17. This CDR3 contains 18 residues. From germline, CDR1 is MNHNS and CDR2 SASEGT. This chain's CDR3 is CASSLGLNTGDGTDTQYF. CDR3 coding DNA: TGTGCCAGCAGTCTTGGCCTTAATACAGGGGATGGTACAGATACGCAGTATTTT.

This clonotype was picked up many times. V and J are TRBV6-1 and TRBJ2-7; tentatively, D is TRBD1 (5 bases). Germline V gene sequence: CDR1 MNHNS, CDR2 SASEGT. Trimming removed 11 bases at V and 2 bases at J, with 13 bases between. CDR3 length: 12 amino acids. CDR3 sequence (DNA): TGTGCCGCCTCAATACAGGCCTACGAGCAGTACTTC. Amino acids: CAASIQAYEQYF.

This clonotype was seen a handful of times. The V and J genes are TRBV9 and TRBJ2-1; 13 bases match TRBD2. V shed 0 bases and J 0 bases; nucleotides not matched to a gene: 0. Germline loops: CDR1 SGDLS, CDR2 YYNGEE. The CDR3 is 17 residues long. For the CDR3, the DNA is TGTGCCAGCAGCGTAGGGACTAGCGGGAGCTCCTACAATGAGCAGTTCTTC. Protein product: CASSVGTSGSSYNEQFF.

This clonotype has just a few counts. The chain couples TRBV9 to TRBJ2-3; either TRBD1 or TRBD2 may fit D (5 bases each). The CDR3 consists of 14 residues. The germline V and J ends were trimmed by 0 bases and 5 bases, with 10 bases remaining between them. Germline assignment: CDR1 SGDLS and CDR2 YYNGEE. CDR3 residues: CASSVATRGDTQYF. As DNA, the CDR3 is TGTGCCAGCAGCGTAGCTACGAGGGGAGATACGCAGTATTTT.

The chain recombines TRBV12-3 or TRBV12-4 with TRBJ2-5; perhaps TRBD1 as D (5 bases). The CDR3 extends over 15 amino acids. V gave up 5 bases and J gave up 1 base, with 14 bases separating them. In DNA form, the CDR3 reads TGTGCCAGCAGTATTAACAGGATAACCCAAGAGACCCAGTACTTC. It yields the protein CASSINRITQETQYF.

This clonotype was observed at least ten times. The chain is built from TRBV20-1 and TRBJ2-1; D might be TRBD2 (5 bases). In germline, CDR1 is DFQATT, CDR2 SNEGSKA (reference sequence). Trimming took off 1 base at V and 0 bases at J, with 10 bases between the two ends. The CDR3 contains 15 residues. For the CDR3, the DNA is TGCAGTGCTAGAGCAGGCGGGCGCTCCTACAATGAGCAGTTCTTC. This translates into CSARAGGRSYNEQFF.

This clonotype was seen many times. The chain carries TRBV28 and TRBJ1-6; D may be TRBD1 (5 bases). Trimming left V 3 bases short and J 10 bases short, with 13 bases between. CDR1 MDHEN and CDR2 SYDVKM come from the germline V gene. The CDR3 is made up of 14 amino acids. The CDR3 coding sequence is TGTGCCAGCAGTTTTTTTGCTGGGACGTCACCCCTCCACTTT. Translation: CASSFFAGTSPLHF.

This clonotype was counted many times. The gene calls are TRBV7-6 and TRBJ2-1, with D tentatively TRBD1 (6 bases). The CDR3 loop spans 16 amino acids. Germline-derived CDR1 and CDR2 are SGHVS and FNYEAQ. Trimming cost V 7 bases and J 0 bases, with 16 bases left between them. The CDR3 region is CASTFMGTPSYNEQFF. The DNA of the CDR3 is TGTGCCAGCACTTTTATGGGGACACCCTCCTACAATGAGCAGTTCTTC.

This clonotype was recorded at least ten times. The rearrangement links TRBV7-9 to TRBJ2-3; maybe TRBD2 (6 bases). The CDR3 has 17 residues. V lost 4 bases and J 6 bases, leaving 23 bases between the germline ends. CDR1 and CDR2 (germline): SEHNR, FQNEAQ (reference sequence). CDR3 nucleotides: TGTGCCAGCAGCTCCCCGACTAGGCTAACTAGGAGGGATACGCAGTATTTT. Protein sequence: CASSSPTRLTRRDTQYF.

This clonotype was seen repeatedly, ten times or more. The rearrangement joins TRBV20-1 to TRBJ2-1, with TRBD2 matching 7 bases. Germline CDR1 and CDR2: DFQATT and SNEGSKA (reference sequence). Losses at the gene ends were 3 bases for V and 9 bases for J; bases not matched to a gene: 8. CDR3 length: 13 amino acids. DNA of the CDR3: TGCAGTGCTAGCCTAGCGGTCGGCGGTGAGCAGTTCTTC. Protein: CSASLAVGGEQFF.

The CDR3: CASSEPSGRPDTQYF. In DNA form, the CDR3 reads TGTGCCAGTAGTGAACCTAGCGGGAGACCAGATACGCAGTATTTT. The V call is TRBV19, the J call TRBJ2-3; TRBD2 aligns across 10 bases. CDR1 is LNHDA, CDR2 SQIVND, per germline (reference sequence). V lost 5 bases and J lost 4; bases outside the gene matches: 6. This CDR3 has 15 amino acids.

The chain couples TRBV3-1 to TRBJ2-1; 9 positions agree with TRBD2. V lost 4 bases, J lost 8 bases, and 9 bases stayed unmatched. Germline V gene data show CDR1 as LGHDT and CDR2 as YNNKEL (reference sequence). This CDR3 has 15 amino acids. The CDR3 region has the DNA TGTGCCAGCAGCCGGGGGCTAGCGGGGTCCTATGAGCAGTTCTTC. It codes for CASSRGLAGSYEQFF.

This clonotype has a count of ten or more. The gene calls are TRBV11-3 and TRBJ2-3, with D hard to call. Germline V lookup: CDR1 SGHNT, CDR2 YENEEA. The CDR3 runs 14 residues. V was trimmed by 1 base and J by 7 bases, leaving 12 bases between them. The CDR3 nucleotides are TGTGCCAGCAGCTTAGTGTCCCTGGAGAATACGCAGTATTTT. It is translated as CASSLVSLENTQYF.

The chain uses TRBV9 and TRBJ2-1; D ambiguous. Germline lookup yields CDR1 SGDLS and CDR2 YYNGEE. The CDR3 covers 13 residues. Trimming took off 2 bases at V and 11 bases at J, with 14 bases between the two ends. Written as DNA, the CDR3 is TGTGCCAGCAGCGTCATAACAGCCGATAAGCAGTTCTTC. Protein sequence: CASSVITADKQFF. Full variable domain (missing parts from reference TRBV9 and TRBJ2-1): DSGVTQTPKHLITATGQRVTLRCSPRSGDLSVYWYQQSLDQGLQFLIQYYNGEERAKGNILERFSAQQFPDLHSELNLSSLELGDSALYFCASSVITADKQFFGPGTRLTVL.

This clonotype was found a few times. The rearrangement links TRBV9 to TRBJ2-3, with 8 bases lining up with TRBD2. Germline V CDR1 and CDR2: SGDLS, YYNGEE. Trimming cost V 4 bases and J 1 base; bases outside gene matches: 5. The length of the CDR3 is 15 residues. In DNA, the CDR3 is TGTGCCAGCAGCCGGGGGGGTTCTGGCACAGATACGCAGTATTTT. This gives the protein CASSRGGSGTDTQYF.

A few counts support this clonotype. The V and J genes are TRBV24-1 and TRBJ2-7; 10 bases line up with TRBD2. The CDR3 has 15 amino acids. The V segment lost 2 bases and the J segment 4 bases; nucleotides outside the gene matches: 4. Germline CDR1 KGHDR, CDR2 SFDVKD. The chain's CDR3 is CATSDWASGSYEQYF. The DNA of the CDR3 is TGTGCCACCAGTGATTGGGCTAGCGGGAGTTACGAGCAGTACTTC.

This clonotype was picked up many times. The DNA is omitted, as the CDR3 cannot be located on it reliably, and the CDR3 follows TCRdb's listing. V gene TRBV30 combines with J gene TRBJ1-2; the table's TRBD1 call for D was not verified on the DNA. From its first to its last residue, the CDR3 has 13 amino acids. Germline lookup yields CDR1 GTSNPN and CDR2 SVGIG (reference sequence). This CDR3 is CAWSRVGQGAHTF.

This clonotype was observed a single time. This sequence may be a read error, since a much larger clone differs from it by one base. The chain combines TRBV7-9 with TRBJ1-1; a possible D gene is TRBD1 (6 bases). The CDR3 totals 13 residues. V lost 10 bases to trimming and J lost 1 base, with 13 bases between them. The germline V gene has CDR1 SEHNR and CDR2 FQNEAQ (reference sequence). Here the CDR3 reads CAIRHRENTEAFF. CDR3 in DNA: TGTGCCATCAGGCACAGGGAGAACACTGAAGCTTTCTTT.

The gene calls are TRBV19 and TRBJ2-7; the D gene is possibly TRBD1 (6 bases). This CDR3 is 15 amino acids long. Germline V CDR1 and CDR2: LNHDA, SQIVND (reference sequence). Trimming removed 1 base from V and 0 bases from J, with 10 bases in between. The CDR3 loop reads CASSIVGANSYEQYF. The CDR3, as DNA: TGTGCCAGTAGTATAGTGGGGGCAAACTCCTACGAGCAGTACTTC.